One T cell receptor (beta chain) is described in this entry. Original handling: It was from reference gene primer amplification that nucleated cell counts were estimated. The table came from immunoSEQ multiplex PCR; TCRdb's copy has only in-frame clones and leaves some out. That table furnishes V, J and clone size, whereas the DNA furnished D and trimming. The sample records more than 40,000 clones, 90% being singletons. The CDR3 is made up of 16 amino acids. The V segment lost 2 bases and the J segment 2 bases; nucleotides outside the gene matches: 8. Germline V lookup: CDR1 LGHNA, CDR2 YSLEER. The sample belongs to a study of blood T cell repertoires in COVID-19. Study at large: Sites in the United States, Italy and Spain provided acute and convalescent COVID-19 samples. T cells, B-cell-depleted T cells, or PBMCs supplied cDNA or gDNA.

The sequenced material came from peripheral blood. The chain combines TRBV4-3 with TRBJ2-7; 8 bases align to TRBD1. The receptor's source is a man in his 70s with acute or convalescent COVID-19. Written as DNA, the CDR3 is TGCGCCAGCAGCCAATTGGCTCGGGACAGGACCTACGAGCAGTACTTC. This gives the protein CASSQLARDRTYEQYF.